This is a list of T cell receptor beta chains from one sample in a study of CD8 T cells in ankylosing spondylitis. One entry per CDR3 protein, called by TCRdb with MiXCR from the 5' RACE reads. The data show under 250,000 distinct CDR3 sequences, with 6% to 8.5% seen just once and 11% to 15% held by the top ten. Material for sequencing was blood, either unsorted or a sorted T cell fraction (not recorded which). These receptors came from a male donor with ankylosing spondylitis. CDR3s include the opening cysteine and the closing phenylalanine or tryptophan. Each record gives: V gene, clone size, CDR3 length, J gene, D gene, CDR3 DNA, CDR3 protein. The D gene is left open where the match is weak. Only some rows state a clone size, as once, few, many or a class for expanded clones.

TRBV4-1,many,16,TRBJ2-7,-,TGCGCCAGCAGCCAGGGTACAGGGAATAGGGCCTCCGAGCAGTACTTC,CASSQGTGNRASEQYF
TRBV27,-,18,TRBJ1-1,TRBD1,TGTGCCAGCAGTCCCGTGTGGGGACAGCCTGAAATGAACACTGAAGCTTTCTTT,CASSPVWGQPEMNTEAFF
TRBV5-1,many,15,TRBJ2-1,-,TGCGCCAGCAGCTTGGCCCCACGCCTGAACAATGAGCAGTTCTTC,CASSLAPRLNNEQFF
TRBV4-2,few,16,TRBJ1-5,-,TGTGCCAGCAGCCAAGACCCCCGGGGTAGCAATCAGCCCCAGCATTTT,CASSQDPRGSNQPQHF
TRBV7-9,many,13,TRBJ1-1,TRBD1,TGTGCCCTTCGCCGGGACAGCAACACTGAAGCTTTCTTT,CALRRDSNTEAFF
TRBV6-5,few,16,TRBJ1-2,TRBD1,TGTGCCAGCAGTTCCAGGACAGGCTATACCATCTATGGCTACACCTTC,CASSSRTGYTIYGYTF
TRBV11-2,-,14,TRBJ2-5,-,TGTGCCAGCAGCCGCCCTACTAGGGCGGAGACCCAGTACTTC,CASSRPTRAETQYF
TRBV5-5,-,15,TRBJ2-7,TRBD1,TGTGCCAGCAGCTTGACAGGGGGCGGAATCCTCGAGCAGTACTTC,CASSLTGGGILEQYF
TRBV10-3,many,16,TRBJ2-1,TRBD2,TGTGCCATCAGTGAGTCCGTAGCGGGAGGTTACAATGAGCAGTTCTTC,CAISESVAGGYNEQFF
TRBV29-1,many,16,TRBJ2-1,TRBD2,TGCAGCGTTGAGGGGACTAGCGGCGGAGTCTACAATGAGCAGTTCTTC,CSVEGTSGGVYNEQFF
TRBV3-1,many,13,TRBJ2-7,-,TGTGCCAGCAGCCAAGGACAACCCTACGAGCAGTACTTC,CASSQGQPYEQYF
TRBV28,many,15,TRBJ2-3,TRBD2,TGTGCCAGCAGTTGGGCGGGGGAGAGCACAGATACGCAGTATTTT,CASSWAGESTDTQYF
TRBV9,many,15,TRBJ2-3,-,TGTGCCAGCAGCTCGGGACCCGAGGAAACAGATACGCAGTATTTT,CASSSGPEETDTQYF
TRBV29-1,many,14,TRBJ2-3,-,TGCAGCGTTGAAATTGGCGGTAGCACAGATACGCAGTATTTT,CSVEIGGSTDTQYF
TRBV7-2,few,16,TRBJ2-1,-,TGTGCCAGCAGCTTACGTAGCCGGGGGACCTACAATGAGCAGTTCTTC,CASSLRSRGTYNEQFF
TRBV28,-,15,TRBJ1-5,-,TGTGCCAGCAGTTTAAGGGGGGCACGGGGTCAGCCCCAGCATTTT,CASSLRGARGQPQHF
TRBV29-1,many,18,TRBJ1-4,-,TGCAGCGTTGACAAAAAGAGTTCCGGGGGGCCAACTAATGAAAAACTGTTTTTT,CSVDKKSSGGPTNEKLFF
TRBV6-1,many,15,TRBJ2-1,-,TGTGCCAGCAGTGAAGGAATAGAGGGGCCCAATGAGCAGTTCTTC,CASSEGIEGPNEQFF
TRBV27,many,12,TRBJ2-1,-,TGTGCCTCCCGGGGGGCCGACAATGAGCAGTTCTTC,CASRGADNEQFF
TRBV5-1,many,14,TRBJ1-2,-,TGCGCCAGCAATAAGGGAAGCCCTAGCTATGGCTACACCTTC,CASNKGSPSYGYTF
TRBV12-3/TRBV12-4,many,13,TRBJ2-3,-,TGTGCCAGCAGTTTTGTGGCTGTAGATACGCAGTATTTT,CASSFVAVDTQYF
TRBV28,many,12,TRBJ1-1,-,TGTGCCAGCAGTTTAAGGGTGGATGAAGCTTTCTTT,CASSLRVDEAFF
TRBV12-3/TRBV12-4,many,16,TRBJ2-1,TRBD2,TGTGCCAGCAGACCAAAACTAGCGGGTTTATTCAATGAGCAGTTCTTC,CASRPKLAGLFNEQFF
TRBV11-2,many,15,TRBJ2-1,TRBD2,TGTGCCAGCAGCCCACTAGCGGGGTCCTACAATGAGCAGTTCTTC,CASSPLAGSYNEQFF
TRBV6-4,once,14,TRBJ2-7,TRBD1,TGTGCCAGCAGTCAGACAGGGTTCCTTTACGAGCAGTACTTC,CASSQTGFLYEQYF
TRBV4-3,many,16,TRBJ2-1,-,TGCGCCAGCAGCCTCGAGGACTCGAGCTCCTACAATGAGCAGTTCTTC,CASSLEDSSSYNEQFF
TRBV6-5,few,11,TRBJ2-5,-,TGTGCCAGCAGTGAACCGGGACGTGAGTACTTC,CASSEPGREYF
TRBV27,few,15,TRBJ2-5,TRBD1,TGTGCCAGCAGTAGCCGGGACAGGGGGCCGGAGACCCAGTACTTC,CASSSRDRGPETQYF
TRBV7-2,many,15,TRBJ2-3,-,TGTGCCAGCAGCTTAGTTCTGGGGGACACAGATACGCAGTATTTT,CASSLVLGDTDTQYF
TRBV4-2,many,14,TRBJ2-5,TRBD2,TGTGCCAGCCCCGAAGCGGGGGGGCAAGAGACCCAGTACTTC,CASPEAGGQETQYF
TRBV28,few,14,TRBJ1-2,-,TGTGCCAGCAGTTTAAGTACAGAGTACCACGGCTACACCTTC,CASSLSTEYHGYTF
TRBV2,-,18,TRBJ2-3,TRBD2,TGTGCCAGCAGTGATTGGGCTAGCGGGACCCTGGGCACAGATACGCAGTATTTT,CASSDWASGTLGTDTQYF
TRBV7-2,-,14,TRBJ2-7,-,TGTGCCAGCAGCGCCCGACTAGGAACCTACGAGCAGTACTTC,CASSARLGTYEQYF
TRBV20-1,many,15,TRBJ2-7,-,TGCAGTGCAAACACCGTAAGACGGGCTGAATACGAGCAGTACTTC,CSANTVRRAEYEQYF
TRBV28,many,14,TRBJ2-1,-,TGTGCCAGCAGTTTATGGTCAGGATACAATGAGCAGTTCTTC,CASSLWSGYNEQFF
TRBV7-9,-,14,TRBJ1-4,-,TGTGCCAGCAGCCCGGATGAAGGGAATGAAAAACTGTTTTTT,CASSPDEGNEKLFF
TRBV11-2,many,16,TRBJ1-4,-,TGTGCCAGCAGCCCAACGTTAGGAGCAACTAATGAAAAACTGTTTTTT,CASSPTLGATNEKLFF
TRBV7-9,few,14,TRBJ2-1,TRBD2,TGTGCCAGCAGCACGGGACTAGTTAGCAATGAGCAGTTCTTC,CASSTGLVSNEQFF
TRBV7-8,many,13,TRBJ2-1,-,TGTGCCAGCAGCCCTAGGGTCCGCGATGAGCAGTTCTTC,CASSPRVRDEQFF
TRBV7-9,many,13,TRBJ2-7,-,TGTGCCAGCAGCTTAGGTGGTCGGTACGAGCAGTACTTC,CASSLGGRYEQYF
TRBV7-9,few,17,TRBJ2-6,-,TGTGCCAGCAGCTTAGTCTTTTATAGCTCTGGGGCCAACGTCCTGACTTTC,CASSLVFYSSGANVLTF
TRBV20-1,-,13,TRBJ1-6,-,TGCAGTGCTAGAGATGGGGGGAATTCACCCCTCCACTTT,CSARDGGNSPLHF
TRBV11-2,-,13,TRBJ2-1,TRBD2,TGTGCCAGCAGCTTCGAGGGGAGGGATGAGCAGTTCTTC,CASSFEGRDEQFF